Included here is one T cell receptor (beta chain) sequence, with context. The target antigen is unknown. CDR3 length equals 13 residues. V was trimmed by 3 bases and J by 10 bases, leaving 15 bases between them. Looked up from germline, CDR1 is KGHSH and CDR2 is LQKENI. The sample belongs to a study of blood T cells in healthy people across ages. The authors ran a second PCR of about 6 to 11 cycles using a sample-barcoded 5' primer and a J-beta primer mix. TCRdb independently ran MiXCR on the 5' RACE reads; one entry per CDR3 protein. This sample has about 840,000 distinct CDR3 sequences, with 25% to 30% found just once. Regarding the study as a whole: Higher diversity and more naive CD4+ cells were features of long-lived donors, compared to aged donors.

This sample was shared with a second study, whose subject was T cells of mothers and their children. As that report states: When the second PCR was run, its M1S primer added sample barcodes and 2-4 random nucleotides.

This clonotype was obtained from a woman between 35 and 50 years old in good health. The chain links TRBV18 to TRBJ1-1; no firm D call. The sequencing input was blood. The CDR3 DNA follows: TGTGCCAGCTCACCTCGGACGGCCGGCGGAGCTTTCTTT. It translates to CASSPRTAGGAFF.